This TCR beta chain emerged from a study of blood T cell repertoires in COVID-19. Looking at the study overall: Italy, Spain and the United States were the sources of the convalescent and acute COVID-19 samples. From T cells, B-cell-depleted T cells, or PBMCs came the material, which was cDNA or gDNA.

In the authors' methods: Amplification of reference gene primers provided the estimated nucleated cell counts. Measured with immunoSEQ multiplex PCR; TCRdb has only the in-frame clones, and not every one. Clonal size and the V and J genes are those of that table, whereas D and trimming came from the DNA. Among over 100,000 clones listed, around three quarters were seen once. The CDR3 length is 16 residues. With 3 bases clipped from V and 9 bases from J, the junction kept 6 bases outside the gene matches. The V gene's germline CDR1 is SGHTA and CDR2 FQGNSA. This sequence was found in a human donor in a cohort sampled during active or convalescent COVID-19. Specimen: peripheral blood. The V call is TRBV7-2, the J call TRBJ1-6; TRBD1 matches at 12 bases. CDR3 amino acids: CASSFSGTGGSSPLHF. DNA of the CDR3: TGTGCCAGCAGCTTCTCCGGGACAGGGGGCAGTTCACCCCTCCACTTT.